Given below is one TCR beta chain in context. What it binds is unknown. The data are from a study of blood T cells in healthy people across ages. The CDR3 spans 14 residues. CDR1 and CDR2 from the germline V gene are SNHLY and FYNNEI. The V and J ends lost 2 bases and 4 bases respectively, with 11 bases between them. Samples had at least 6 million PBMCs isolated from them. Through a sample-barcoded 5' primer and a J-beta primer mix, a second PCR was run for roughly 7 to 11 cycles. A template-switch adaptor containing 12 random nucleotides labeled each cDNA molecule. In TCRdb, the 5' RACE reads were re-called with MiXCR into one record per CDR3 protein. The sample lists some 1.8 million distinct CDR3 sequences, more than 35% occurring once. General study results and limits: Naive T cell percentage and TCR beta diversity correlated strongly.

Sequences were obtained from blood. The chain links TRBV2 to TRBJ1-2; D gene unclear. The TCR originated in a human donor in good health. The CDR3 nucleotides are TGTGCCAGCAGTGAAATCCGGCCAAGCTATGGCTACACCTTC. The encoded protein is CASSEIRPSYGYTF.